This T cell receptor (beta chain) was captured by sequencing in a study of glioma-infiltrating T cells after dendritic cell vaccination. Produced via immunoSEQ multiplex PCR; TCRdb's table is partial and in-frame only. Of tens of thousands of clones listed, roughly 80% are singletons. This clone was seen only a few times. The germline V and J ends were trimmed by 10 bases and 4 bases, with 16 bases remaining between them. This CDR3 has 14 amino acids. The germline gives CDR1 MNHEY, CDR2 SVGAGI. This receptor was obtained from a human donor with glioblastoma. The rearrangement links TRBV6-5 to TRBJ1-4; D might be TRBD1 (5 bases). The sequencing used blood, collected before dendritic cell vaccination. This CDR3 reads CATRGRQGNEKLFF. The CDR3 region has the DNA TGTGCCACCCGAGGGAGGCAGGGTAATGAAAAACTGTTTTTT.